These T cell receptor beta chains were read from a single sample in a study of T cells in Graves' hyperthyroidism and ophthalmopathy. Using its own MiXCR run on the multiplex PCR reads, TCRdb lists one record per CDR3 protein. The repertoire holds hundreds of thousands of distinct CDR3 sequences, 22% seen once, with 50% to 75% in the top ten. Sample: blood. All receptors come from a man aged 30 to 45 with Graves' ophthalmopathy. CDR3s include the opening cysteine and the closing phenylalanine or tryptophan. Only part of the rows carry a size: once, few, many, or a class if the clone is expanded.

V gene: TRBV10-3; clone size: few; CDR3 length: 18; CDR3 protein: CAISRDRGPSFSGNTIYF
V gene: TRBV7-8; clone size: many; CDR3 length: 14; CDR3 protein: CASSLEQGGTEAFF
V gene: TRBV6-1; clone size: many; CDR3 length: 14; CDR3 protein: CASSSGSQNTEAFF
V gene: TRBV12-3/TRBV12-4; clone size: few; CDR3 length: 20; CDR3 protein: CASSLGWTSGRGKRYNEQFF
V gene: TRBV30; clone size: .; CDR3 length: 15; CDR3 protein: CAWSEGTGILYEQYF
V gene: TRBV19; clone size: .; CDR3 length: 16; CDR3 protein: CASSIGKAATNEKLFF
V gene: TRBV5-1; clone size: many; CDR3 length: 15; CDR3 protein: CASSLGDRLNTEAFF
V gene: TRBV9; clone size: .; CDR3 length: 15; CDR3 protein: CASSVASHPTDTQYF
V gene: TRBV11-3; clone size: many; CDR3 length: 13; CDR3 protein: CASRGTENTEAFF
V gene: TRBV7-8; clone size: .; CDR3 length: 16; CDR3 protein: CASSLDRAKGRDGYTF
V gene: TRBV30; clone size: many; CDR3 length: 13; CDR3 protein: CAWNSAVTGELFF
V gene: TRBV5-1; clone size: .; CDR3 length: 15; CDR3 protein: CASSLGTKANSPLHF
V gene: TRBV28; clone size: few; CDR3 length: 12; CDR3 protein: CASSLMRETQYF
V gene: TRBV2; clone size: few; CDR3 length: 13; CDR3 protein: CASARVYQETQYF
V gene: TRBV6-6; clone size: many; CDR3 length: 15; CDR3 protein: CASSYSISDYYGYTF
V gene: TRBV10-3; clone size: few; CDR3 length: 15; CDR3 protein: CAISESNTVLETQYF
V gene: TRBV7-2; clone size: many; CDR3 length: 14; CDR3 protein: CASSSRQGPPRAFF
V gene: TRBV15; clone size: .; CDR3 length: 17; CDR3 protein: CATSRDPGLNPGNTIYF
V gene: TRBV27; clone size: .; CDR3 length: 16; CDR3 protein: CASSLFLVGNTGELFF
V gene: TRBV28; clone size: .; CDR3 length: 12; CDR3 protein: CASRDRHSEAFF
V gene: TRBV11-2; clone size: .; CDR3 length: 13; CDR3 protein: CASSSAGVGEQYF
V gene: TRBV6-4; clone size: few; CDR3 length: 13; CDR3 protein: CASRITPNAEAFF